The text below deals with one TCR beta chain. Its target antigen remains unknown. A commercial ELISA kit detecting HCMV-specific IgG in serum was used to determine HCMV serostatus. Peripheral blood mononuclear cells were isolated from blood by Ficoll density gradient centrifugation. The data derive from a study of T cells expressing NK-cell markers (dated by TCRdb to 2018 to 2021). In terms of the full investigation: Three sorted T-cell subsets (CD3+CD56+NKG2C+, CD3+CD56+NKG2C- and CD3+CD56-NKG2C+) from roughly 8 donors had their TCR beta-chain repertoires profiled. All eight donors whose samples were sequenced were randomly selected healthy volunteers, three of them men and five women. The libraries were sequenced on Illumina HiSeq 2000/2500, MiSeq or NextSeq, producing 2 x 150 bp reads. Of the eight sequenced donors, seven were found to be HCMV-seropositive and one was found to be HCMV-seronegative.

Overall study outcomes, separate from this receptor: For several donors, the dominant CD3+CD56+NKG2C+ clonotypes were among the top 10 CD8+ clonotypes and accounted for about 1.0-7.5% of CD8+ T cells. Those dominant clonotypes were again the most abundant among CD3+CD56-NKG2C+ cells in a few donors, at roughly 25-60.1%. Whether the expanded NKG2C-expressing T cell clones were specific for HCMV antigens was left unclear.

The instrument was an Illumina HiSeq 2000. TCR beta cDNA libraries were prepared using 5'RACE template switching, which introduced a universal primer site and unique molecular identifiers. cDNA synthesis was primed from the TCR beta constant segment, followed by two successive PCR amplification steps. In the paper's pipeline: MIGEC was used to demultiplex reads and group the reads by UMI, and MiTCR was used to assemble and quantify clonotypes. To exclude erroneous sequences, only TCR cDNA sequences supported by at least two reads were retained. The tcR package was used for downstream repertoire analysis, with clonotypes matched between fractions based on CDR3 nucleotide sequence plus V segment. Antigen specificity was annotated against VDJdb with VDJmatch, allowing one amino acid substitution in CDR3. TCRdb reprocessed the reads; each CDR3 protein sequence makes one entry, and DNA is unavailable. TCRdb, rather than the study authors, made the V and J calls. The sample table includes a few hundred thousand distinct CDR3 sequences. The ten largest clones take up roughly 5.5% of the sample.

CDR1 and CDR2 (LNHNV, YYDKDF) derive from the germline V gene (reference sequence). Measured from the cysteine to the phenylalanine, the CDR3 is 13 residues long. No DNA is listed. The sequenced sample was blood T cells: a sorted CD56 or NKG2C T cell subset, CD4+ or CD8+ T cells, or bulk PBMC T cells (not recorded which). The chain joins TRBV15 to TRBJ1-2. The clonotype originates from a man aged 18 to 69 in good health. The CDR3 has the sequence CATSWSPENGYTF. Joined to the reference TRBV15 and TRBJ1-2 proteins, this CDR3 gives the full variable domain: DAMVIQNPRYQVTQFGKPVTLSCSQTLNHNVMYWYQQKSSQAPKLLFHYYDKDFNNEADTPDNFQSRRPNTSFCFLDIRSPGLGDTAMYLCATSWSPENGYTFGSGTRLTVV.